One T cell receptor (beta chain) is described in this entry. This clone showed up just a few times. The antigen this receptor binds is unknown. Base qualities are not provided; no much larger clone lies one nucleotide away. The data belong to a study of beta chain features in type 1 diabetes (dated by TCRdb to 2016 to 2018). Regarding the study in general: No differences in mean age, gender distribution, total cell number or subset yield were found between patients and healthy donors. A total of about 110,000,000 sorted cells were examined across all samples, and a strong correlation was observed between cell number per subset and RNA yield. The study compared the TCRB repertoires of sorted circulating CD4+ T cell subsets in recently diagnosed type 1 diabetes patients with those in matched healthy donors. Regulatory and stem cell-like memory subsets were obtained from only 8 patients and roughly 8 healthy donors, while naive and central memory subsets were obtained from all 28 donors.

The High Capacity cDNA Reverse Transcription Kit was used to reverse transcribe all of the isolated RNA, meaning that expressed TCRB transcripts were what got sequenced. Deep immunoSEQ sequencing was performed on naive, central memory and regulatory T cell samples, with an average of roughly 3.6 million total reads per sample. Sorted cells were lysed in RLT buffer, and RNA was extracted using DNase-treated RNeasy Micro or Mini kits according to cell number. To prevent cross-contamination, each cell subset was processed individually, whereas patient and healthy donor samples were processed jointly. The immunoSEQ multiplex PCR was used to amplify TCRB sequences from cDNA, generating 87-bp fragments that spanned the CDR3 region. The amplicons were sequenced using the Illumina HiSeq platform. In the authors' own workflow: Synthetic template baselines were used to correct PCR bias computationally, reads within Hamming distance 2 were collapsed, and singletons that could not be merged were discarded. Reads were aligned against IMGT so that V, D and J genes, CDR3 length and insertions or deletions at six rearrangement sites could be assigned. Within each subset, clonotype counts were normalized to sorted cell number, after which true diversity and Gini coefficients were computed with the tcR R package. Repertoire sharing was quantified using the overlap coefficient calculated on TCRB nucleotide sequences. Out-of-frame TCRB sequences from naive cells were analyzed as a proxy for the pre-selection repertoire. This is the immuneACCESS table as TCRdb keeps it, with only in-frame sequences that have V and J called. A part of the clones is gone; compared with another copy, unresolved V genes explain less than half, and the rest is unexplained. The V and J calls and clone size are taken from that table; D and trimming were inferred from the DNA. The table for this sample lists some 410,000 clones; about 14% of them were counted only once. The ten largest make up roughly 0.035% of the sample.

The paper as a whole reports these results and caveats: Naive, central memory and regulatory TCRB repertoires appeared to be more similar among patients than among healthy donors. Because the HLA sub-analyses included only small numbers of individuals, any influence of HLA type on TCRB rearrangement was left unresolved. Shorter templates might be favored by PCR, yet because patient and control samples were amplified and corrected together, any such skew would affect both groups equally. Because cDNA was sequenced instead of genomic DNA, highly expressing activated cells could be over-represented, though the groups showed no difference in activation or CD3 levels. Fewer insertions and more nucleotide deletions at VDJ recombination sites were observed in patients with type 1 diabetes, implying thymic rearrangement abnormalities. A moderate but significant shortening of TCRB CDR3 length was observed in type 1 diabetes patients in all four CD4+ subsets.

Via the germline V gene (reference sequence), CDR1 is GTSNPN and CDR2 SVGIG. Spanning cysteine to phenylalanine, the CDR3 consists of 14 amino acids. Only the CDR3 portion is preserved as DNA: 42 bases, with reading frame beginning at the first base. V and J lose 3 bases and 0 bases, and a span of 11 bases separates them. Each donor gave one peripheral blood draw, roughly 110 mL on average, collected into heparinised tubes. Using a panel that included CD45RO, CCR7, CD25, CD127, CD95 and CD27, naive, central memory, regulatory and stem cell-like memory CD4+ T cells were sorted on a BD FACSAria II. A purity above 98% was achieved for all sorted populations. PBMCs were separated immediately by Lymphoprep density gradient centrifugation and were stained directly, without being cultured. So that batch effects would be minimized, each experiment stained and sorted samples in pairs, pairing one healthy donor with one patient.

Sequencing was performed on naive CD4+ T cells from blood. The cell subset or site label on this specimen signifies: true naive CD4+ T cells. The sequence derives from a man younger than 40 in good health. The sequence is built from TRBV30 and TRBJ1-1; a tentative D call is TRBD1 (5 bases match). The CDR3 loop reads CAWSEGLLNTEAFF. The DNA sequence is TGTGCCTGGAGCGAGGGACTCTTGAACACTGAAGCTTTCTTT.